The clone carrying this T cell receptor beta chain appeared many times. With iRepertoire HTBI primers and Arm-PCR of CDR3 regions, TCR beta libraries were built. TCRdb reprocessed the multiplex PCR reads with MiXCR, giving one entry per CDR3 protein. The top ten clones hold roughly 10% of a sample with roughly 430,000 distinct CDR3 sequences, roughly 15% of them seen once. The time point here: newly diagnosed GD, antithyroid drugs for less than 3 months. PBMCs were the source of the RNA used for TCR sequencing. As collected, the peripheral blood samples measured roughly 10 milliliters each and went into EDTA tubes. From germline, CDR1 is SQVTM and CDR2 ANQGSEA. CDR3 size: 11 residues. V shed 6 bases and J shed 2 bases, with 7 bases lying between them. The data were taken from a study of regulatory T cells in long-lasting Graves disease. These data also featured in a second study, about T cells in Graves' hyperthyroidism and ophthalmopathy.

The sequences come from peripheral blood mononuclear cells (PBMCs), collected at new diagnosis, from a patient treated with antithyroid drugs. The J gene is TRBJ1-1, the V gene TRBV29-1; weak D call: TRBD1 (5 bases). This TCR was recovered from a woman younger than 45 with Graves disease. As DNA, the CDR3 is TGCAGCGTAGGGGCTAACACTGAAGCTTTCTTT. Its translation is CSVGANTEAFF.